This T cell receptor (beta chain) comes out of a study of blood T cell repertoires in COVID-19. As for the study in general: Donors in the United States, Italy and Spain gave samples during acute or convalescent COVID-19.

The CDR3 extends over 17 amino acids. Losses at the gene ends were 11 bases for V and 6 bases for J; bases not matched to a gene: 21. Germline V gene lookup returns CDR1 MNHEY and CDR2 SMNVEV (reference sequence). The repertoire was sequenced with immunoSEQ multiplex PCR; TCRdb's copy has only in-frame clones and lacks some. The sample records approximately 180,000 clones, nearly 90% being singletons. V gene TRBV27 combines with J gene TRBJ2-1, with 8 bases matching TRBD1. Sequencing used PBMCs or T cells enriched from blood (not recorded which). The sequence derives from a woman in her forties with acute COVID-19. CDR3 region: CAPRPARRTGFCNEQFF. The CDR3, as DNA: TGTGCCCCTCGCCCAGCAAGGCGGACAGGGTTCTGCAATGAGCAGTTCTTC.